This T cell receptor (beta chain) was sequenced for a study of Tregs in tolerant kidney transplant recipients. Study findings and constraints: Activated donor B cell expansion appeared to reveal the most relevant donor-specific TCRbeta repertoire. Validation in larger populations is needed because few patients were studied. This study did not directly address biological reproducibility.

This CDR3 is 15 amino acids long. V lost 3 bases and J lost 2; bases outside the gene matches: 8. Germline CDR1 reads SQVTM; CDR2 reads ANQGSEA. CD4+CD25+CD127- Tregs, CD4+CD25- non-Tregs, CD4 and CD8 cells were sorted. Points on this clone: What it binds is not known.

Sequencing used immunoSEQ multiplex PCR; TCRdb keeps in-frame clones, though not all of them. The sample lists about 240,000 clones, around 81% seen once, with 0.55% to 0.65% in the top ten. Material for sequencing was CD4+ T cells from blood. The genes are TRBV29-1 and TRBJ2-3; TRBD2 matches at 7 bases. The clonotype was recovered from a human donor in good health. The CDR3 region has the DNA TGCAGCGTTGATATGCGCGGGGGTGCCACAGATACGCAGTATTTT. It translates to CSVDMRGGATDTQYF.